Sequencing of this TCR beta chain was carried out in a study of blood T cell repertoires in COVID-19. Cohort placement rested on clinical history that participants reported themselves. Recovery among Cohort 3 donors was established by two negative PCRs, clearance, or symptom resolution. Germline V gives CDR1 LNHDA, CDR2 SQIVND (reference sequence). Trimming pared 1 base from V and 6 bases from J, leaving 9 bases between. This CDR3 comprises 13 residues. Assay used: immunoSEQ multiplex PCR; TCRdb lists only in-frame clones, some missing. The sample has more than 300,000 clones; nearly 90% are singletons.

The V call is TRBV19, the J call TRBJ1-2, with D possibly matching TRBD1 (5 bases). This receptor was obtained from a woman aged 30 to 39 who had recovered from COVID-19. The sample taken for sequencing was PBMCs or T cells enriched from blood (not recorded which). The CDR3 DNA reads as TGTGCCAGTAGTATAGCCACAGGTGATGGCTACACCTTC. Its protein product is CASSIATGDGYTF.